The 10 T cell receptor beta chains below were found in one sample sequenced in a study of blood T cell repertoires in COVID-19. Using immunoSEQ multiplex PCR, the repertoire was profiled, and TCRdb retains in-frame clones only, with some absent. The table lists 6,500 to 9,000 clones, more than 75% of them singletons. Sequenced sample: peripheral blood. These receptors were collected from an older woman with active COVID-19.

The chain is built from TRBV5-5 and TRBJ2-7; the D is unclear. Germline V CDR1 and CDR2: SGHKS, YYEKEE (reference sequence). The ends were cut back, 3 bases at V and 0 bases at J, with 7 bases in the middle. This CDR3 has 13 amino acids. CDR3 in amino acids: CASSSEPSYEQYF. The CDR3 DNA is TGTGCCAGCAGCTCGGAGCCCTCCTACGAGCAGTACTTC.

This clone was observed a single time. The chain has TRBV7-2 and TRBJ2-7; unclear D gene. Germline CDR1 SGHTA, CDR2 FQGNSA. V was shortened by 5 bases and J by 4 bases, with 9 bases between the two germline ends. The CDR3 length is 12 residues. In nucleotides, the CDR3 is TGTGCCAGCAGCCAATCGAGATACGAGCAGTACTTC. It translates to CASSQSRYEQYF.

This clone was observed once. The CDR3 spells CASSQGPSGGFAQETQYF. Here the CDR3 DNA reads TGTGCCAGCAGCCAAGGGCCTAGCGGGGGGTTCGCTCAAGAGACCCAGTACTTC. The rearrangement links TRBV4-2 to TRBJ2-5, with 11 nucleotides matching TRBD2. With 1 base clipped from V and 2 bases from J, the junction kept 9 bases outside the gene matches. The CDR3 loop spans 18 amino acids. The germline V gene has CDR1 LGHNA and CDR2 YNFKEQ.

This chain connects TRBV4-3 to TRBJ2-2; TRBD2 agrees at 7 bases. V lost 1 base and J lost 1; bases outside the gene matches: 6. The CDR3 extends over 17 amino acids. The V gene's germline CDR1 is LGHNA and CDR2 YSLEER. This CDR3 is CASSQVGRGRNTGELFF. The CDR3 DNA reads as TGCGCCAGCAGCCAAGTCGGGCGGGGGAGGAACACCGGGGAGCTGTTTTTT.

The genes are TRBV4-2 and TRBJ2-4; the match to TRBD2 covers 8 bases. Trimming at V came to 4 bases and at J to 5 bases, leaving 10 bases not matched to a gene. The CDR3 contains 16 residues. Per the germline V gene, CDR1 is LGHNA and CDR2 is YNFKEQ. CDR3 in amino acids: CASSPFSGGAENIQYF. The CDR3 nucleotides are TGTGCCAGCAGCCCGTTTTCGGGGGGGGCTGAAAACATTCAGTACTTC.

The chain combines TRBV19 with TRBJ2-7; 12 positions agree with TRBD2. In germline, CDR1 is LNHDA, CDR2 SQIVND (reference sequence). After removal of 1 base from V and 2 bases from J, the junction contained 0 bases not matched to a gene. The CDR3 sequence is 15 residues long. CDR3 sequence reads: CASSIGTSGAYEQYF. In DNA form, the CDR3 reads TGTGCCAGTAGTATAGGGACTAGCGGGGCCTACGAGCAGTACTTC.

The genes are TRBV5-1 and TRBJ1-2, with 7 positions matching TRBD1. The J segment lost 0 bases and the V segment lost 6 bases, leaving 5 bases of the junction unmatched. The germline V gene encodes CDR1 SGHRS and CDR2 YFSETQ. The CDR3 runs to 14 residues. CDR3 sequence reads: CASKWTGSNYGYTF. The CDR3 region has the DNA TGCGCCAGCAAATGGACAGGTTCTAACTATGGCTACACCTTC.

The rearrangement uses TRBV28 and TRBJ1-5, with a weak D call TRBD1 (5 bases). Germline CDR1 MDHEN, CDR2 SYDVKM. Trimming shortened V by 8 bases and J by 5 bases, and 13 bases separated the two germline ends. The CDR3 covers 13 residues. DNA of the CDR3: TGTGCCAGCCTTCCAGGGCCCCATCAGCCCCAGCATTTT. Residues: CASLPGPHQPQHF.

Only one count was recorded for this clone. CDR3 DNA: TGTGCCAGCAAGGTCCCAAGCGGGACAGAGACCCAGTACTTC. Encoded protein: CASKVPSGTETQYF. The chain uses TRBV6-5 and TRBJ2-5, with 7 positions matching TRBD2. Unmatched junction bases numbered 9, after V lost 7 bases and J lost 4 bases. The CDR3 loop spans 14 amino acids. Germline V lookup: CDR1 MNHEY, CDR2 SVGAGI.

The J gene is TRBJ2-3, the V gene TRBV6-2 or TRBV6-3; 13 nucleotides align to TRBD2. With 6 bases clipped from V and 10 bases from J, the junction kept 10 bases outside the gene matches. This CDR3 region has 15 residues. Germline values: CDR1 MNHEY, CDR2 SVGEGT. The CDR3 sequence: CASRPGLAGVGSQYF. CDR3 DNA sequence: TGTGCCAGCAGACCTGGACTAGCGGGGGTGGGTTCGCAGTATTTT.